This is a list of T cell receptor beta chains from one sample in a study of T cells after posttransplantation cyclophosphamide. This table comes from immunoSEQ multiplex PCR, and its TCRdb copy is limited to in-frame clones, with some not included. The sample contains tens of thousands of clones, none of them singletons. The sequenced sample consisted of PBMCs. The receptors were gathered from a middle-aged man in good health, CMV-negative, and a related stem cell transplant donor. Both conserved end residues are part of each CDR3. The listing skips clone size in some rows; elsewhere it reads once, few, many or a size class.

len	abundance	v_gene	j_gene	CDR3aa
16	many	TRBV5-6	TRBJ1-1	CASSFRTVTMNTEAFF
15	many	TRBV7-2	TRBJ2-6	CASSPGGSGANVLTF
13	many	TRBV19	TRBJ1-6	CASKSRDNSPLHF
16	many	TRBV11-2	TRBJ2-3	CASSLVVVGAQDTQYF
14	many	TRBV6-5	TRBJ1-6	CASSYSGPWSPLHF
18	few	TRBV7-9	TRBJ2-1	CASSSSPGLADTYNEQFF
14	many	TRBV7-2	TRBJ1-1	CASSSQGFGTEAFF
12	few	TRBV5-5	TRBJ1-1	CASSLVGQQALF
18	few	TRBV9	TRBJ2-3	CASSVGPGTSGSADTQYF
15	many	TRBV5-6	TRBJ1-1	CASSGRGGYGTEAFF
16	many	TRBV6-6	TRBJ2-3	CASSSYHQTSTDTQYF
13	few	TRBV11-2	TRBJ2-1	CASSSPVYNEQFF
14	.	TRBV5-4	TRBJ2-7	CASSPGLVITEQYF
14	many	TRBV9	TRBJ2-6	CASSLVLGANVLTF
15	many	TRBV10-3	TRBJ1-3	CAITSPGVAGNTIYF
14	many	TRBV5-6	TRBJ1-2	CASSNTGGGDGYTF
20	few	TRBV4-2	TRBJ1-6	CASSQAPGQGRKTYNSPLHF
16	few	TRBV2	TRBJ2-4	CASSEAWGDYNNIQYF
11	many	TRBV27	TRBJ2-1	CASSSGQGLFF
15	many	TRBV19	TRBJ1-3	CASKPGQGGGNTIYF
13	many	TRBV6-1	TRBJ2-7	CASSDRGWDEQYF
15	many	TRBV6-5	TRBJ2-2	CASSYDPGDTGELFF